This T cell receptor (beta chain) is drawn from a study of cytotoxic CD8 clonotypes in ibrutinib-treated CLL (dated by TCRdb to 2020 to 2023). About the full investigation: The cohort included some 14 treatment-naive and approximately twelve relapsed/refractory patients; some 18 were IGHV unmutated. Responses were partial in around 24 patients and complete in 2; after median around 72 months follow-up, around 15 stayed in remission and around 12 progressed. Response samples were taken after a median of approximately 13 months on treatment, ranging from about 6 to 40 months. Samples averaged about 260,000 productive templates and tens of thousands of productive rearrangements. Longitudinal samples were obtainable from about 30% of the roughly 90 participants in the trial. Cryopreserved peripheral blood mononuclear cells were collected before treatment, at response, and at either disease progression or sustained remission. Every remission and progressive disease sample was obtained while ibrutinib was still being received by the patients.

The research as a whole found: Sustained-remission and progressing patients did not have matched sampling times, and lymph node repertoires were not examined. Clonality rose at ibrutinib response, remained stable during sustained remission, and dropped back toward baseline at progression. Baseline clonality was found to be higher than that of age-matched healthy donors and was strongly correlated with circulating CD8+ T-cell counts. Public clonotypes were rare and either shrank or stayed stable during treatment, and the rise in clonality at ibrutinib response reflected expansion of private clonotypes.

Comments on this clone: Its antigen specificity is not known. One base away there is no much larger clone; base qualities are not given.

Its CDR3 holds 15 amino acids, cysteine through phenylalanine. Only the CDR3 DNA stays, 45 bases, in frame from base 1. The junction shows trimming of 3 bases on V and 3 bases on J, and the gene matches do not reach 4 bases of it. CDR1 and CDR2, looked up from the germline V gene, are SGHTA and FQGTGA. Taken with the paper, the label for time point translates to: eleven to twelve months on ibrutinib. For TCR beta library preparation, about 2 micrograms of genomic DNA were isolated from cryopreserved PBMCs. Longitudinal blood samples from CLL patients on ibrutinib monotherapy were analyzed using high-throughput TCR beta sequencing. Patients were enrolled in a phase 2 open-label single-center ibrutinib monotherapy trial. The goal of deep resolution MiSeq sequencing was a depth between 1 in 1 million and 1 in 200,000 T cells, and coverage averaged 10x per clonotype. The immunoSEQ hsTCRB Kit was used to generate TCR beta libraries. From the authors' description of their analysis: ImmunoSEQ Data Assistant and ImmunoSEQ Analyzer were used for data analysis, and V, D and J genes were assigned according to IMGT definitions. Clonality, with values ranging from 0 to 1, was calculated as one minus the normalized Shannon entropy of productive rearrangement frequencies. Public clonotype analysis was restricted to overrepresented clonotypes comprising at least 0.05% of each patient's repertoire. Some 13 age-matched healthy donor repertoires from immuneACCESS served as clonality controls. TCRdb stores this immuneACCESS table with in-frame sequences only. Part of the clones is absent; in the studies checked, under half of the shortfall reflects unresolved V genes, and no reason is known for the rest. The V and J calls and clone size are taken from that table; D and trimming were inferred from the DNA. For this sample the table gives 200,000 to 250,000 clones, of which 70% were detected only once. Jointly, the top ten make up 5.5% to 6% of the sample.

This sample comprised PBMCs, obtained after 12 months of ibrutinib treatment. The sequence joins TRBV7-3 to TRBJ2-1, and 8 junctional nucleotides match TRBD2. The sequence derives from a human donor with chronic lymphocytic leukemia. CDR3 reads: CASSFSGGGYNEQFF. The base sequence is TGTGCCAGCAGCTTCTCGGGAGGGGGCTACAATGAGCAGTTCTTC.